This T cell receptor beta chain is drawn from a study of T cells in localized non-small cell lung cancer. General study findings and limits: Uninvolved neighboring lung showed the greatest T cell clonality, exceeding tumor. When the top 100 tumor clones were examined, a median approximately 60 of them also appeared in the adjacent lung, which was paired and uninvolved. Heterogeneity is still possible, as just one tumor region was sequenced. An association was observed between higher blood T cell density and longer overall survival.

The method was immunoSEQ multiplex PCR; TCRdb's version includes in-frame clones alone and lacks a portion of them. The profile shows tens of thousands of clones, roughly 90% of them singletons. This clone has a handful of counts. Antigen specificity is unknown. This CDR3 spans 17 amino acids. In germline, CDR1 is ENHRY, CDR2 SYGVKD. After removal of 0 bases from V and 8 bases from J, the junction contained 9 bases not matched to a gene. This specimen was peripheral blood, taken before any cancer treatment. This receptor was identified in a woman aged 40 to 75 with stage I lung adenocarcinoma. The chain carries TRBV10-3 and TRBJ2-4, with 11 bases matching TRBD2. Here the CDR3 DNA reads TGTGCCATCAGTGAGTCTTTAGCGGGGGGGCCTGCAGACATTCAGTACTTC. The encoded protein is CAISESLAGGPADIQYF.